The rows below give T cell receptor beta chains drawn from one sample of a study of T cell responses to AZD1222 COVID-19 vaccine. Here immunoSEQ multiplex PCR was the method, and the copy in TCRdb shows in-frame clones only, minus some. Among about 140,000 clones listed, roughly 90% were seen once. The source was peripheral blood, collected on day 0 of AZD1222 vaccination. The receptor source for this set is an adult in good health. The CDR3 runs from the conserved cysteine through the conserved F or W. D genes are given only for firm matches. Size is stated for part of the rows, as once, few or many counts, or as a class when the clone is expanded.

abundance: .
v_gene: TRBV5-8
d_gene: .
CDR3aa: CASSLGAGVANEKLFF

abundance: once
v_gene: TRBV7-2
d_gene: .
CDR3aa: CASSSNLNTEAFF

abundance: once
v_gene: TRBV7-3
d_gene: .
CDR3aa: CASSSTGVWGETQYF

abundance: .
v_gene: TRBV5-5
d_gene: TRBD1
CDR3aa: CASSSGTGVQGNTEAFF

abundance: .
v_gene: TRBV2
d_gene: .
CDR3aa: CATPTRTVPQETQYF

abundance: .
v_gene: TRBV7-9
d_gene: .
CDR3aa: CASSLLQSMTEAFF

abundance: .
v_gene: TRBV5-1
d_gene: .
CDR3aa: CASSLGTVNTEAFF

abundance: once
v_gene: TRBV30
d_gene: TRBD1
CDR3aa: CAWRAAGGARGYTF

abundance: .
v_gene: TRBV27
d_gene: TRBD2
CDR3aa: CASSLFWTRGPGELFF

abundance: once
v_gene: TRBV2
d_gene: .
CDR3aa: CASRRQKQETQYF

abundance: .
v_gene: TRBV6-4
d_gene: .
CDR3aa: CASSDNSNTEAFF

abundance: few
v_gene: TRBV2
d_gene: .
CDR3aa: CASSVLLNSYEQYF

abundance: .
v_gene: TRBV28
d_gene: .
CDR3aa: CASRRPPAETQYF

abundance: .
v_gene: TRBV7-9
d_gene: .
CDR3aa: CASSSRGLPSTDTQYF

abundance: .
v_gene: TRBV2
d_gene: .
CDR3aa: CASRTGVVGGYTF

abundance: .
v_gene: TRBV19
d_gene: TRBD1
CDR3aa: CASTRTGRSPTNEKLFF

abundance: .
v_gene: TRBV5-1
d_gene: TRBD1
CDR3aa: CASSLQGAKTVTEAFF

abundance: .
v_gene: TRBV4-1
d_gene: .
CDR3aa: CASSQEGRWGYNEQFF

abundance: .
v_gene: TRBV12-3/TRBV12-4
d_gene: .
CDR3aa: CASNLGANQPQHF

abundance: .
v_gene: TRBV7-2
d_gene: TRBD1
CDR3aa: CASSSRPPQGFYNSPLHF

abundance: .
v_gene: TRBV6-4
d_gene: .
CDR3aa: CASSSMGSSGSGANVLTF

abundance: .
v_gene: TRBV28
d_gene: .
CDR3aa: CASSLQGGTDTQYF

abundance: .
v_gene: TRBV19
d_gene: .
CDR3aa: CASSPTASSGNTIYF

abundance: .
v_gene: TRBV18
d_gene: .
CDR3aa: CASSPRNPQGWVRNSPLHF

abundance: .
v_gene: TRBV28
d_gene: TRBD2
CDR3aa: CASSSDGQGLAGGNF

abundance: .
v_gene: TRBV7-2
d_gene: TRBD1
CDR3aa: CASSSQTGGVGSPLHF

abundance: .
v_gene: TRBV5-1
d_gene: .
CDR3aa: CASSSYFSSGNTIYF

abundance: .
v_gene: TRBV11-2
d_gene: .
CDR3aa: CASSLAIYSRSGNTIYF

abundance: .
v_gene: TRBV7-2
d_gene: .
CDR3aa: CASSIEGFYGYTF

abundance: .
v_gene: TRBV6-5
d_gene: TRBD1
CDR3aa: CASRLTGAVAGYTF

abundance: .
v_gene: TRBV28
d_gene: .
CDR3aa: CASRRETQYF

abundance: .
v_gene: TRBV18
d_gene: TRBD1
CDR3aa: CASSLQTGYTEAFF

abundance: .
v_gene: TRBV11-2
d_gene: .
CDR3aa: CASSPTIFYNEKLFF

abundance: .
v_gene: TRBV19
d_gene: .
CDR3aa: CASSRPVGYGNQPQHF

abundance: .
v_gene: TRBV29-1
d_gene: .
CDR3aa: CSVVLGRSDGYTF

abundance: .
v_gene: TRBV11-2
d_gene: .
CDR3aa: CASSLGQAYGYTF

abundance: .
v_gene: TRBV5-6
d_gene: TRBD1
CDR3aa: CASSLVDRWNTEAFF

abundance: .
v_gene: TRBV18
d_gene: .
CDR3aa: CASSPQADTYEQYF

abundance: .
v_gene: TRBV9
d_gene: .
CDR3aa: CASSATGNSPLHF

abundance: .
v_gene: TRBV4-2
d_gene: TRBD2
CDR3aa: CASSGGEQETQYF

abundance: .
v_gene: TRBV27
d_gene: .
CDR3aa: CASRGTSNYGYTF

abundance: .
v_gene: TRBV6-5
d_gene: TRBD2
CDR3aa: CASSLGLAGVNEQYF

abundance: .
v_gene: TRBV6-4
d_gene: TRBD1
CDR3aa: CASIPRGTGTYF

abundance: .
v_gene: TRBV5-1
d_gene: TRBD2
CDR3aa: CASSPGLAGHNEQFF

abundance: .
v_gene: TRBV29-1
d_gene: .
CDR3aa: CSVTGKITGELFF

abundance: .
v_gene: TRBV12-5
d_gene: TRBD1
CDR3aa: CASGWDRVRSNQPQHF

abundance: .
v_gene: TRBV7-2
d_gene: TRBD1
CDR3aa: CASSTGGRTGELFF

abundance: .
v_gene: TRBV5-4
d_gene: TRBD1
CDR3aa: CASSGTGSGGYTF

abundance: .
v_gene: TRBV7-9
d_gene: .
CDR3aa: CASSGKPPSNTGELFF

abundance: .
v_gene: TRBV29-1
d_gene: .
CDR3aa: CSAAALINNEQFF

abundance: .
v_gene: TRBV28
d_gene: .
CDR3aa: CASRLAGGSGEKLFF

abundance: .
v_gene: TRBV4-1
d_gene: TRBD2
CDR3aa: CASSPPWGSGGYNEQFF

abundance: .
v_gene: TRBV18
d_gene: .
CDR3aa: CASSPNHSRKGEKLFF

abundance: .
v_gene: TRBV7-3
d_gene: TRBD1
CDR3aa: CASSWAGGNEQFF

abundance: .
v_gene: TRBV7-3
d_gene: TRBD2
CDR3aa: CASSLGAGGPYEQYF

abundance: once
v_gene: TRBV7-8
d_gene: TRBD1
CDR3aa: CASSPHRGAPRSNEQFF

abundance: .
v_gene: TRBV19
d_gene: .
CDR3aa: CASSIGQPYEQYF

abundance: few
v_gene: TRBV28
d_gene: .
CDR3aa: CASSLSLAKSSYEQYF

abundance: .
v_gene: TRBV9
d_gene: TRBD2
CDR3aa: CASSVVGAGGRYNEQFF